The 25 T cell receptor beta chains in this list originate from one sample, sequenced in a study of T cells after posttransplantation cyclophosphamide. Controls had myeloablative marrow grafts with methotrexate and calcineurin inhibitor, sampled at 1 year. TCRdb keeps only in-frame clones here, not all; method: immunoSEQ multiplex PCR. The sample lists roughly 9,900 clones; approximately 88% were seen once. Sequenced here: PBMCs, sampled after an allogeneic stem cell transplant with a calcineurin inhibitor and methotrexate. The source is a male patient in his 30s who received an allogeneic stem cell transplant from an unrelated donor, was CMV-positive, and had no GVHD. Some of these T cells may belong to the graft donor.

This chain connects TRBV5-6 to TRBJ2-1; a possible D gene is TRBD2 (6 bases). The CDR3 contains 15 residues. The germline V gene has CDR1 SGHDT and CDR2 YYEEEE. Trimming took 5 bases from V and 10 from J, leaving 22 bases between them. CDR3 loop: CASSTGTTWGDEQFF. CDR3 bases: TGTGCCAGCAGTACCGGGACCACCTGGGGGGACGAGCAGTTCTTC.

This chain links TRBV5-6 with TRBJ2-7; D gene uncertain. The germline V gene has CDR1 SGHDT and CDR2 YYEEEE. V lost 0 bases, J lost 3 bases, and 7 bases lay in between. The CDR3 contains 13 residues. The CDR3, as DNA: TGTGCCAGCAGCTTGGGAGCAAACTACGAGCAGTACTTC. Amino acid sequence: CASSLGANYEQYF. Full variable domain (rest looked up from reference TRBV5-6 and TRBJ2-7): DAGVTQSPTHLIKTRGQQVTLRCSPKSGHDTVSWYQQALGQGPQFIFQYYEEEERQRGNFPDRFSGHQFPNYSSELNVNALLLGDSALYLCASSLGANYEQYFGPGTRLTVT.

In this sample, this clone turned up a few times. V gene TRBV19 combines with J gene TRBJ2-1; 7 nucleotides agree with TRBD2. J gave up 0 bases and V 2 bases, and 13 bases lay outside the gene matches. Germline V lookup: CDR1 LNHDA, CDR2 SQIVND (reference sequence). The CDR3 is 19 amino acids. This CDR3 is CASSIRRVLLASSYNEQFF. The CDR3 DNA reads as TGTGCCAGTAGTATAAGGCGGGTCCTACTAGCGAGCTCCTACAATGAGCAGTTCTTC.

V and J are TRBV6-5 and TRBJ2-5, with no clear D. The last part of the DNA fits TRBJ2-7 better; the J call may be wrong. This CDR3 is 11 amino acids long. Looked up from germline, CDR1 is MNHEY and CDR2 is SVGAGI. This CDR3 is CASSTSYEQYF. The CDR3 DNA reads as TGTGCCAGCAGTACCTCCTACGAGCAGTACTTC.

The V gene is TRBV10-3, the J gene TRBJ1-3; no definite D call. CDR1 is ENHRY and CDR2 is SYGVKD in the germline V gene. The CDR3 sequence is 14 residues long. The V and J ends lost 3 bases and 0 bases respectively, with 6 bases between them. CDR3 sequence: CAISDSASGNTIYF. In nucleotides, the CDR3 is TGTGCCATCAGTGACAGCGCCTCTGGAAACACCATATATTTT.

The chain couples TRBV6-1 to TRBJ1-2, with D uncertain. Trimming cost V 3 bases and J 4 bases, with 18 bases left between them. The CDR3 length is 16 residues. Germline CDR1 reads MNHNS; CDR2 reads SASEGT. CDR3: CASSDPAGGKVYGYTF. In DNA form, the CDR3 reads TGTGCCAGCAGTGATCCGGCGGGAGGAAAGGTCTATGGCTACACCTTC.

This chain links TRBV27 with TRBJ2-3, with TRBD2 matching 7 bases. Germline CDR1 and CDR2: MNHEY and SMNVEV (reference sequence). The CDR3 loop spans 14 amino acids. The V segment lost 6 bases and the J segment 6 bases; nucleotides outside the gene matches: 9. The CDR3 region is CASSPRTRSDTQYF. As DNA, the CDR3 is TGTGCCAGCAGCCCAAGGACTAGGTCGGATACGCAGTATTTT.

J is TRBJ2-7 and V is TRBV14, with 8 bases identical to TRBD1. The V gene end was trimmed by 6 bases and the J gene end by 0 bases; junction bases not matched to a gene: 16. The germline V gene has CDR1 SGHDN and CDR2 FVKESK. CDR3 size: 18 residues. Written as DNA, the CDR3 is TGTGCCAGCAGTTATGGACAGGGTGTCCTTAGGTACTCCTACGAGCAGTACTTC. Its translation: CASSYGQGVLRYSYEQYF.

V is TRBV6-5 and J is TRBJ1-1; D is perhaps TRBD1 (5 bases). The V gene's germline CDR1 is MNHEY and CDR2 SVGAGI. V lost 4 bases, J lost 0 bases, and 9 bases lay in between. The CDR3 spans 14 residues. CDR3 region: CASSSTDMNTEAFF. CDR3 DNA: TGTGCCAGCAGTTCGACAGACATGAACACTGAAGCTTTCTTT.

The chain has TRBV18 and TRBJ2-3; TRBD2 agrees at 9 bases. J lost 2 bases, V lost 2 bases, and 8 bases had no gene match. Germline V CDR1 and CDR2: KGHSH, LQKENI. This CDR3 region has 17 residues. CDR3 DNA sequence: TGTGCCAGCTCACCAGCAACTAGCGGGCCAGCCACAGATACGCAGTATTTT. Translated: CASSPATSGPATDTQYF.

V is TRBV2 and J is TRBJ2-1, with 7 bases identical to TRBD2. Germline V gives CDR1 SNHLY, CDR2 FYNNEI. V was pared by 5 bases and J by 5 bases, with 24 bases of the junction left unmatched. This CDR3 has 20 amino acids. The DNA for the CDR3 is TGTGCCAGCAGTTATTACGAAGATCGACTAGCCCATGCCTCTAACAATGAGCAGTTCTTC. Residues: CASSYYEDRLAHASNNEQFF.

This sequence joins TRBV5-8 and TRBJ1-1; D uncertain. Germline V gives CDR1 SGHTS, CDR2 YDEGEE. The CDR3 has 14 residues. The V end lost 0 bases, the J end lost 0 bases, and 6 bases lay between the germline ends. The DNA for the CDR3 is TGTGCCAGCAGCTTGGTTTCGGTGAACACTGAAGCTTTCTTT. Protein: CASSLVSVNTEAFF.

The CDR3 loop reads CASSLEGDRTYEQYF. In DNA, the CDR3 is TGTGCCAGCAGCTTAGAGGGGGACCGAACCTACGAGCAGTACTTC. V and J are TRBV7-6 and TRBJ2-7; D perhaps matches TRBD1 (6 bases). This CDR3 region has 15 residues. The germline V gene has CDR1 SGHVS and CDR2 FNYEAQ. V shed 1 base and J shed 2 bases, with 12 bases lying between them.

The V and J genes are TRBV7-7 and TRBJ2-5; D is perhaps TRBD2 (5 bases). V was shortened by 5 bases and J by 2 bases, with 12 bases between the two germline ends. The CDR3 is made up of 14 amino acids. In germline, CDR1 is SSHAT, CDR2 FNYEAQ (reference sequence). The CDR3 reads CASSVRRGQETQYF. For the CDR3, the DNA is TGTGCCAGCAGCGTTAGACGGGGACAAGAGACCCAGTACTTC.

This clone was observed a single time. The chain employs TRBV15 and TRBJ2-7, with 11 positions matching TRBD2. Germline CDR1 and CDR2: LNHNV and YYDKDF (reference sequence). CDR3 length equals 16 residues. The J segment lost 3 bases and the V segment lost 3 bases, leaving 7 bases of the junction unmatched. DNA of the CDR3: TGTGCCACCAGCAGGACAGGACTAGCGGGTATCTACGAGCAGTACGTC. Its translation is CATSRTGLAGIYEQYV.

V gene TRBV7-9 combines with J gene TRBJ1-3; no reliable D call. The length of the CDR3 is 16 residues. The V gene's germline CDR1 is SEHNR and CDR2 FQNEAQ (reference sequence). Trimming took off 5 bases at V and 0 bases at J, with 14 bases between the two ends. The CDR3 DNA is TGTGCCAGCAGCCACAATCTCAAAAGCTCTGGAAACACCATATATTTT. This encodes CASSHNLKSSGNTIYF.

CDR3 coding DNA: TGTGCCAGCACGGGGTTCTACGAGCAGTACTTC. Translated: CASTGFYEQYF. This chain uses TRBV6-1 with TRBJ2-7; D possibly corresponds to TRBD2 (5 bases). The CDR3 loop spans 11 amino acids. CDR1 and CDR2 from the germline V gene are MNHNS and SASEGT. Trimming cost V 7 bases and J 3 bases, with 7 bases left between them.

The chain carries TRBV12-5 and TRBJ2-7; 10 nucleotides line up with TRBD2. Germline V gene lookup returns CDR1 LGHNT and CDR2 FRNRAP. Trimming cost V 2 bases and J 7 bases; bases outside gene matches: 11. The CDR3 extends over 16 amino acids. Here the CDR3 DNA reads TGTGCTAGTGGTTTGACCCCAGGAGCGGGAGGGCGGGAGCAGTACTTC. The encoded protein is CASGLTPGAGGREQYF.

The V gene is TRBV5-1, the J gene TRBJ2-7, with TRBD1 as a possible D gene (5 bases). Germline V gives CDR1 SGHRS, CDR2 YFSETQ. The ends were cut back, 2 bases at V and 5 bases at J, with 14 bases in the middle. The length of the CDR3 is 14 residues. The CDR3 region has the DNA TGCGCCAGCAGCTTCTATGACAGACTCAACGAGCAGTACTTC. Residues: CASSFYDRLNEQYF.

The chain recombines TRBV14 with TRBJ1-2, with TRBD1 identical over 7 bases. Germline V lookup: CDR1 SGHDN, CDR2 FVKESK. The length of the CDR3 is 14 residues. J lost 5 bases, V lost 4 bases, and 7 bases had no gene match. CDR3: CASSPDRLGYGYTF. The CDR3 DNA is TGTGCCAGCAGCCCGGACAGGCTCGGTTATGGCTACACCTTC.

This clone was detected only a few times. The chain has TRBV15 and TRBJ2-5, with D perhaps TRBD2 (6 bases). V was pared by 0 bases and J by 5 bases, with 16 bases between. Germline lookup yields CDR1 LNHNV and CDR2 YYDKDF (reference sequence). This CDR3 has 16 residues. The CDR3 region has the DNA TGTGCCACCAGCAGAGATCTGGGCGGGATTGGTGAGACCCAGTACTTC. Protein: CATSRDLGGIGETQYF.

This clone was observed a single time. V usage is TRBV7-8 and J usage is TRBJ2-1; 11 nucleotides align to TRBD2. Unmatched junction bases numbered 6, after V lost 6 bases and J lost 2 bases. This CDR3 is 16 amino acids long. Germline-derived CDR1 and CDR2 are SGHVS and FQNEAQ. The CDR3 DNA reads TGTGCCAGCAGTCCAGGACTAGCGGGCACCTACAATGAGCAGTTCTTC. It codes for CASSPGLAGTYNEQFF.

This chain joins TRBV6-5 and TRBJ1-6, with D perhaps matching TRBD1 (6 bases). Trimming cost V 5 bases and J 10 bases, with 18 bases left between them. The germline V gene encodes CDR1 MNHEY and CDR2 SVGAGI. This CDR3 comprises 15 residues. The CDR3 DNA reads TGTGCCAGCAGTCCAGGGGCAGGGGCAGGGTCACCCCTCCACTTT. It translates to CASSPGAGAGSPLHF.

The J gene is TRBJ2-7, the V gene TRBV5-6; D is undetermined. Trimming took 1 base from V and 0 from J, leaving 8 bases between them. Germline CDR1 is SGHDT and CDR2 is YYEEEE. The CDR3 is 14 amino acids. In nucleotides, the CDR3 is TGTGCCAGCAGCTTGCGGGTCTCCTCCTACGAGCAGTACTTC. Translating gives CASSLRVSSYEQYF.

This chain links TRBV29-1 with TRBJ2-1, with D possibly TRBD2 on 5 matching bases. Deletions cut 3 bases from V and 7 bases from J, with 10 bases between. CDR1 and CDR2 (germline): SQVTM, ANQGSEA. The length of the CDR3 is 12 residues. The chain's CDR3 is CSVDGQRNEQFF. The CDR3 DNA reads TGCAGCGTTGATGGCCAGCGGAATGAGCAGTTCTTC.